A selection of T cell receptor beta chains follows, all from one sample in a study of shared T cell receptors in the human thymus. Clones were sequenced by immunoSEQ multiplex PCR, and TCRdb holds only the in-frame ones, with some missing. Of 550,000 to 800,000 clones in the sample, 80% to 90% were seen once. These data were also reused for a study on human thymus T cells.

The sequencing input was thymocytes. Every receptor here comes from a girl less than two years old with a congenital heart defect. The CDR3 runs from the conserved cysteine through the conserved F or W. A D gene is named only where the DNA matches it firmly. Some rows have no size entry. The others give once, few or many, or a class for an expanded clone.

abundance,d_gene,j_gene,v_gene,CDR3nt,CDR3aa
-,TRBD1,TRBJ1-1,TRBV28,TGTGCCAGCACCCGTGACAGGGGAGGAAACACTGAAGCTTTCTTT,CASTRDRGGNTEAFF
few,-,TRBJ2-1,TRBV29-1,TGCAGCGTTTTCCTAGGAGAGCAGTTCTTC,CSVFLGEQFF
-,-,TRBJ2-7,TRBV5-5,TGTGCCAGCAGCTCACTAACAGGGTACGAGCAGTACTTC,CASSSLTGYEQYF
-,-,TRBJ1-5,TRBV30,TGTGCCTGGAGTCGCGAAATTGATCAGCCCCAGCATTTT,CAWSREIDQPQHF
once,-,TRBJ1-5,TRBV6-1,TGTGCCAGCAGTGAAGAGAGACAGATCGGTACGGGCGGTTATAGCAATCAGCCCCAGCATTTT,CASSEERQIGTGGYSNQPQHF
-,TRBD1,TRBJ2-7,TRBV13,TGTGCCAGCAGCTTAGGTTTAACAGGGGCGGTCTACGAGCAGTACTTC,CASSLGLTGAVYEQYF
-,TRBD2,TRBJ2-5,TRBV4-1,TGCGCCAGCAGCCAAGATATGGGAAAGGGACTAGCGGGAACCTCTGGAGAGACCCAGTACTTC,CASSQDMGKGLAGTSGETQYF
-,-,TRBJ2-1,TRBV29-1,TGCAGCGTTGAAACCTACAGGTATCAGCGCTCCTACAATGAGCAGTTCTTC,CSVETYRYQRSYNEQFF
-,TRBD2,TRBJ2-6,TRBV5-1,TGCGCCAGCGTGGGACTATCCACAGTTGGGGCCAACGTCCTGACTTTC,CASVGLSTVGANVLTF
few,-,TRBJ2-2,TRBV5-1,TGCGCCAGCAGCCTGGTGCAGAGACTAGAAACCGGGGAGCTGTTTTTT,CASSLVQRLETGELFF
-,-,TRBJ1-1,TRBV6-1,TGTGCCAGCATTCAGAACACTGAAGCTTTCTTT,CASIQNTEAFF
-,-,TRBJ1-1,TRBV5-5,TGTGCCAGCAGCATCCCCGGGACAAGCGAGGGGACTGAAGCTTTCTTT,CASSIPGTSEGTEAFF
-,-,TRBJ2-2,TRBV9,TGTGCCAGCAGCGTCGCGGACAGAAGGAACACCGGGGAGCTGTTTTTT,CASSVADRRNTGELFF
-,TRBD1,TRBJ1-2,TRBV7-2,TGTGCCAGCAGCCCCCAACAGGGGGGCGGCTACACCTTC,CASSPQQGGGYTF
-,TRBD1,TRBJ2-5,TRBV9,TGTGCCAGCAGCACCACCCCCCGGACAGGGGAAGAGACCCAGTACTTC,CASSTTPRTGEETQYF
-,TRBD1,TRBJ1-6,TRBV28,TGTGCCAGCAGTTTATACGGGACAGGGGCATCACCCCTCCACTTT,CASSLYGTGASPLHF
-,-,TRBJ1-6,TRBV16,TGTGCCAGCAGCCCCCCCGGGATGGAGTCACCCCTCCACTTT,CASSPPGMESPLHF
-,-,TRBJ2-1,TRBV10-3,TGTGCCATCAGTGAGTCCCAGGGGCCGGGTAGTGAGCAGTTCTTC,CAISESQGPGSEQFF
-,TRBD2,TRBJ2-1,TRBV7-9,TGTGCCAGCGCGGGGGGAAGCTCCTACAATGAGCAGTTCTTC,CASAGGSSYNEQFF
-,-,TRBJ2-7,TRBV5-5,TGTGCCAGCAGCCAAACGGGGGGCAATACCTACGAGCAGTACTTC,CASSQTGGNTYEQYF
-,-,TRBJ2-3,TRBV11-2,TGTGCCAGCAGCTTAGGCCCTCGATCGGAGCATACGCAGTATTTT,CASSLGPRSEHTQYF
-,TRBD1,TRBJ1-5,TRBV28,TGTGCCAGCAGTTTAGTTCCCCTCAGGGGGCTTTGTCAGCCCCAGCATTTT,CASSLVPLRGLCQPQHF
-,-,TRBJ1-2,TRBV29-1,TGCAGCGTTTGGGGGGGGCGCGATGGCTACACCTTC,CSVWGGRDGYTF
-,TRBD2,TRBJ2-3,TRBV5-1,TGCGCCAGCAGAACACCATCCGGACTAGCGGGGAACACAGATACGCAGTATTTT,CASRTPSGLAGNTDTQYF
-,TRBD1,TRBJ1-5,TRBV6-1,TGTGCCAGCAGTGTAAGAAGGGGGCATTACGATCAGCCCCAGCATTTT,CASSVRRGHYDQPQHF
few,-,TRBJ1-2,TRBV5-1,TGCGCCAGCAGCTTTGACAGCTCCTACTATGGCTACACCTTC,CASSFDSSYYGYTF
-,TRBD1,TRBJ1-4,TRBV5-4,TGTGCCAGCAGCATATCAGTCCCGGGACAGGGTTTGGAAGAAAAACTGTTTTTT,CASSISVPGQGLEEKLFF
-,TRBD1,TRBJ2-7,TRBV7-8,TGTGCCAGCAGCTTCCGCGGACAGGGCTACGAGCAGTACTTC,CASSFRGQGYEQYF